This T cell receptor beta chain was observed in a study of blood T cell repertoires in COVID-19. The repertoire was sequenced with immunoSEQ multiplex PCR; TCRdb's copy has only in-frame clones and lacks some. The repertoire consists of 200,000 to 300,000 clones, with around 90% occurring once and the leading ten covering more than 6%. The CDR3 is 14 amino acids. V shed 2 bases, J shed 5 bases, and the junction held 4 bases outside the gene matches. CDR1 is SEHNR and CDR2 is FQNEAQ in the germline V gene (reference sequence). Sequencing was carried out using peripheral blood. V gene TRBV7-9 combines with J gene TRBJ2-5; 8 nucleotides agree with TRBD2. The receptor's source is a man in his sixties who had recovered from COVID-19. Here the CDR3 DNA reads TGTGCCAGCAGCTTATACGGGAGGGTGGAGACCCAGTACTTC. This gives the protein CASSLYGRVETQYF.